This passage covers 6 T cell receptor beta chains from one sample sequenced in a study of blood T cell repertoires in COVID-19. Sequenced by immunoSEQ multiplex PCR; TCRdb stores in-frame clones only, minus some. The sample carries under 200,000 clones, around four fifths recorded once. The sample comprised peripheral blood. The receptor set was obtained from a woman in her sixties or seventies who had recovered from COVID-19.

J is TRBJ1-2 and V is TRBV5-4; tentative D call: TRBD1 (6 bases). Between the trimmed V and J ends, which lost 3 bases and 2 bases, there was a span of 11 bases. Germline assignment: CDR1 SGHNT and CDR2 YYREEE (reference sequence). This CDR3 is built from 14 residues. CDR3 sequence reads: CASSSVGQNYGYTF. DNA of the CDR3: TGTGCCAGCAGCTCGGTCGGACAGAACTATGGCTACACCTTC. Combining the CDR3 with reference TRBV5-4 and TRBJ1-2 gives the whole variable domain ETGVTQSPTHLIKTRGQQVTLRCSSQSGHNTVSWYQQALGQGPQFIFQYYREEENGRGNFPPRFSGLQFPNYSSELNVNALELDDSALYLCASSSVGQNYGYTFGSGTRLTVV.

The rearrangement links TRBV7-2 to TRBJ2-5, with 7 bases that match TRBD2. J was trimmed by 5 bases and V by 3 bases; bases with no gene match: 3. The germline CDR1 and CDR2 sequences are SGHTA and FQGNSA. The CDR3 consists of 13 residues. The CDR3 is CASSFGGDETQYF. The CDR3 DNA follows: TGTGCCAGCAGCTTTGGGGGGGACGAGACCCAGTACTTC.

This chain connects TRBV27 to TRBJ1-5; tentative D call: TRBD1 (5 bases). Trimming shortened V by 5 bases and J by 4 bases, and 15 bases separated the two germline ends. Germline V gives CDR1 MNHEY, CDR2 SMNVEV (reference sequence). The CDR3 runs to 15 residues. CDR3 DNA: TGTGCCAGCAGTCGGGCGGGGGATGGGAATCAGCCCCAGCATTTT. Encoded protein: CASSRAGDGNQPQHF.

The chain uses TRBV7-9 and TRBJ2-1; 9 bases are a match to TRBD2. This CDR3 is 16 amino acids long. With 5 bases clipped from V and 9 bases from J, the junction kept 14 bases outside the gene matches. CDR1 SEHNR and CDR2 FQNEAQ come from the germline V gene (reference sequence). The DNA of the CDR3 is TGTGCCAGCAGCCCCCTGGGCGGGGGGGCCTTAGGTGAGCAGTTCTTC. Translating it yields CASSPLGGGALGEQFF.

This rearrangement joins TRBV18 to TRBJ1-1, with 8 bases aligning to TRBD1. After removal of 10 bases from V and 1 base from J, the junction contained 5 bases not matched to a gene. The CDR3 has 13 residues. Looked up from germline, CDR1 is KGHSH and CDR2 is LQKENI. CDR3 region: CATRTGGNTEAFF. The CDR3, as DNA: TGTGCCACCCGTACAGGGGGGAACACTGAAGCTTTCTTT.

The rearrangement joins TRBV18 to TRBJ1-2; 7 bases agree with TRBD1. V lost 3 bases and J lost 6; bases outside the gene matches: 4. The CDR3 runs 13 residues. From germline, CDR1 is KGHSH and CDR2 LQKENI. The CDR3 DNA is TGTGCCAGCTCACCCCGACAGGGAGATGGCTACACCTTC. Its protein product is CASSPRQGDGYTF.